The present T cell receptor (beta chain) was sequenced within a study of blood T cell repertoires in COVID-19. Study as a whole: The United States, Italy and Spain were the sources of the acute and convalescent COVID-19 samples. Sources were T cells, B-cell-depleted T cells, or PBMCs; the material itself was cDNA or gDNA.

Original data processing: Amplifying reference gene primers gave estimates of nucleated cell counts. Generated by immunoSEQ multiplex PCR, the TCRdb table keeps only in-frame clones and is missing some. V and J calls and clone size come straight from that table; D and trimming were deduced from the DNA. The sample lists around 60,000 clones, 65% to 90% seen once, with 10% in the top ten. Seattle patient enrollment occurred during active infection, with longitudinal follow-up thereafter. The germline CDR1 and CDR2 sequences are MGHRA and YSYEKL. CDR3 length: 18 residues. V shed 3 bases, J shed 2 bases, and the junction held 11 bases outside the gene matches. This clone was found once.

Specimen: peripheral blood. This receptor was identified in a man aged 45-65 years with COVID-19, enrolled during active disease. This rearrangement joins TRBV4-1 to TRBJ1-5, with TRBD1 matching 9 bases. CDR3 loop: CASSHSGTGLMGNQPQHF. The DNA for the CDR3 is TGCGCCAGCAGCCATTCCGGGACAGGGTTAATGGGCAATCAGCCCCAGCATTTT.